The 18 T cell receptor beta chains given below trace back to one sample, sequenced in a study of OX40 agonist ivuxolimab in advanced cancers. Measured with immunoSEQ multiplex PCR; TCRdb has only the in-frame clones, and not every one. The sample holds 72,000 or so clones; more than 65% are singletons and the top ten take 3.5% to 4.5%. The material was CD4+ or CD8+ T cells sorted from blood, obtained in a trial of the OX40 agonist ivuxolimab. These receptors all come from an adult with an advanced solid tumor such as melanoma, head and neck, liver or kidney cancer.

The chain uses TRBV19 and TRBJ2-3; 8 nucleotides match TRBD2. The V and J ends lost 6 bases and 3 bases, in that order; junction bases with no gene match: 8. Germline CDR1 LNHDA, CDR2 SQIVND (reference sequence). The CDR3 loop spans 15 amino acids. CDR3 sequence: CASSSRGGATDTQYF. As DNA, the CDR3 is TGTGCCAGTAGCTCACGGGGGGGGGCTACAGATACGCAGTATTTT.

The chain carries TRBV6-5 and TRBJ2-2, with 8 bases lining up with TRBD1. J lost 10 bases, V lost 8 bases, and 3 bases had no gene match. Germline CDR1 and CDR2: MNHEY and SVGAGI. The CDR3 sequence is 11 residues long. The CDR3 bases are TGTGCCAGCGCGGGACAGGAGGAGCTGTTTTTT. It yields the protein CASAGQEELFF.

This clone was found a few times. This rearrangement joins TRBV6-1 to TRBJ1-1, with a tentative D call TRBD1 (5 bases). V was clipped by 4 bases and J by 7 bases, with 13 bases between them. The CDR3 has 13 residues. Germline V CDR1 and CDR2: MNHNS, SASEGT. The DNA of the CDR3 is TGTGCCAGCAGTGGGAGGACATTCCATGAAGCTTTCTTT. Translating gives CASSGRTFHEAFF.

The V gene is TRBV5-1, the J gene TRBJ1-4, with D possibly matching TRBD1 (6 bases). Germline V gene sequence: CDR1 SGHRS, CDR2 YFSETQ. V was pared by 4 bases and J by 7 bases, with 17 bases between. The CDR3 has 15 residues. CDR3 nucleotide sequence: TGCGCCAGCAGCCCCCAAGGGGGTGTGGGTGAAAAACTGTTTTTT. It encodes CASSPQGGVGEKLFF.

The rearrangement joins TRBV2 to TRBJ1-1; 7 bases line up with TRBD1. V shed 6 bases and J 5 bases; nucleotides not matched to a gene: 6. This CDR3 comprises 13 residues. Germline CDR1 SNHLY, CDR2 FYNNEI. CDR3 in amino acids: CASREQGRTEAFF. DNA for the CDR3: TGTGCCAGCAGGGAACAGGGGCGGACTGAAGCTTTCTTT.

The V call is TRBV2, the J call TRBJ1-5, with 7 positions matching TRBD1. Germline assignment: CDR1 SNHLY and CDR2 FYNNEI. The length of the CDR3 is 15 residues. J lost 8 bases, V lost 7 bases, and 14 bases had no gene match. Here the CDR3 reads CASKISTGLVEPQHF. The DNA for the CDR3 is TGTGCCAGCAAAATTTCGACAGGGCTAGTAGAGCCCCAGCATTTT. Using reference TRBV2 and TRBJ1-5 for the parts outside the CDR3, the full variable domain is EPEVTQTPSHQVTQMGQEVILRCVPISNHLYFYWYRQILGQKVEFLVSFYNNEISEKSEIFDDQFSVERPDGSNFTLKIRSTKLEDSAMYFCASKISTGLVEPQHFGDGTRLSIL.

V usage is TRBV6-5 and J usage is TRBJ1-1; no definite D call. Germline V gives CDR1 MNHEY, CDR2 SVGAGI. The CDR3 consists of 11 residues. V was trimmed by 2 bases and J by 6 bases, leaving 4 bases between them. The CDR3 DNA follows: TGTGCCAGCAGTTACGGTCCTGAAGCTTTCTTT. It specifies CASSYGPEAFF.

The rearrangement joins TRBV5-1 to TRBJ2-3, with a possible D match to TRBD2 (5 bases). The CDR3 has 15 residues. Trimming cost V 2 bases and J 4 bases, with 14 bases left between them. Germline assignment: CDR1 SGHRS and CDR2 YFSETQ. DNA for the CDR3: TGCGCCAGCAGCTTAGGGTGGTCCGGGGCAGATACGCAGTATTTT. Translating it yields CASSLGWSGADTQYF.

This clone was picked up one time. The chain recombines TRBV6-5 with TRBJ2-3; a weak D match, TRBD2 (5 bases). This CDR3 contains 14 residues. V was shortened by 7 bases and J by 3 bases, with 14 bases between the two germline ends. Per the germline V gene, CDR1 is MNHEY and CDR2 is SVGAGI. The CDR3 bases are TGTGCCAGCACCTCCCCGGGCGGGACAGATACGCAGTATTTT. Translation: CASTSPGGTDTQYF.

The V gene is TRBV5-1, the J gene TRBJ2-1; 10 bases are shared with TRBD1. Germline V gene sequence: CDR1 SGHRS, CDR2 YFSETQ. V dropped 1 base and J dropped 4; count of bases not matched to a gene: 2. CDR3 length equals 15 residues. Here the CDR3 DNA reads TGCGCCAGCAGCTTGTTGGGACAGGGGTACAATGAGCAGTTCTTC. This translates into CASSLLGQGYNEQFF.

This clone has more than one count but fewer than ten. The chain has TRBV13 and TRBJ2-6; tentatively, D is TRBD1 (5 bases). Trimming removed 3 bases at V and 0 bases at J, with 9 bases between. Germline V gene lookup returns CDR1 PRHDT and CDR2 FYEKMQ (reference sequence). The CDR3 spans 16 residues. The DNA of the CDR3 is TGTGCCAGCAGCTTTTGGACATCCTCTGGGGCCAACGTCCTGACTTTC. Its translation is CASSFWTSSGANVLTF.

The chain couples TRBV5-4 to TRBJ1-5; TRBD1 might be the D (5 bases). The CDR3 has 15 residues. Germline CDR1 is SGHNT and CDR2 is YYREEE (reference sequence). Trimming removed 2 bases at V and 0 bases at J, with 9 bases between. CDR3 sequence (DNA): TGTGCCAGCAGCTTTGGCGGGGCTAGCAATCAGCCCCAGCATTTT. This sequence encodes CASSFGGASNQPQHF.

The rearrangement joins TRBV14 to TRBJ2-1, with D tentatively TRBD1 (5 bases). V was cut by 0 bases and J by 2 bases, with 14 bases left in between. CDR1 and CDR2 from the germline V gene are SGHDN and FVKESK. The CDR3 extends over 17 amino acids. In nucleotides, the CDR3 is TGTGCCAGCAGCCAAGATCCTTTGTCAGGGCCCTACAATGAGCAGTTCTTC. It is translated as CASSQDPLSGPYNEQFF.

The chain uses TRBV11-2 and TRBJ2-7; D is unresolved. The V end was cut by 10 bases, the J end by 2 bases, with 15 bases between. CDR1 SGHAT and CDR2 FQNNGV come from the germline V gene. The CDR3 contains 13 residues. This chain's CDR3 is CAIYTNRTYEQYF. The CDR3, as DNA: TGTGCCATCTATACAAACAGAACCTACGAGCAGTACTTC.

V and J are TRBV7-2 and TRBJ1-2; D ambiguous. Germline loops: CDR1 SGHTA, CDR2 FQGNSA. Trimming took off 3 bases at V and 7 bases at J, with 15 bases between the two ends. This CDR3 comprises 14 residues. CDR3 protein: CASSLDRGSGGYTF. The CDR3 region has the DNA TGTGCCAGCAGCTTGGACCGGGGATCGGGTGGCTACACCTTC.

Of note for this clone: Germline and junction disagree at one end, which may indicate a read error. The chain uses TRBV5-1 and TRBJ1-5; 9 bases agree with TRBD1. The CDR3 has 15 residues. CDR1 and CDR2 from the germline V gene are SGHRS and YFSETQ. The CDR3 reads CASSFRDRDTQPQHF. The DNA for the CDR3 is TGTGCCAGCAGCTTCCGGGACAGGGACACTCAGCCCCAGCATTTT.

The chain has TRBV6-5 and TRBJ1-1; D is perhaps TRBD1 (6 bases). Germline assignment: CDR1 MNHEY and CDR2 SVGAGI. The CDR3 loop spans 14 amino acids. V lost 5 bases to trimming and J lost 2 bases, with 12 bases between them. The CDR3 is CASSGQRINTEAFF. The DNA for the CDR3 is TGTGCCAGCAGTGGACAGAGGATTAACACTGAAGCTTTCTTT.

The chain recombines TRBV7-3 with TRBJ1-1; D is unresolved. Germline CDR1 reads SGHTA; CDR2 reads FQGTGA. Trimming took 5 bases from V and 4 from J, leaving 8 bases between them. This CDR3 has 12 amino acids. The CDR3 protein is CASSPDATEAFF. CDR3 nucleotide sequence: TGTGCCAGCAGCCCCGACGCCACTGAAGCTTTCTTT.